Listed here are 18 T cell receptor beta chains from one sample, sequenced in a study of blood T cell repertoires in COVID-19. Method: immunoSEQ multiplex PCR; TCRdb's copy keeps in-frame clones and lacks some. The data hold about 250,000 clones, with approximately 89% observed a single time. Sequencing was carried out using peripheral blood. Receptor source: a woman aged 60-70 years who had recovered from COVID-19.

This clone appeared a single time. J is TRBJ1-2 and V is TRBV4-2; 9 bases line up with TRBD1. The V segment lost 4 bases and the J segment 6 bases; nucleotides outside the gene matches: 18. The germline gives CDR1 LGHNA, CDR2 YNFKEQ. The CDR3 is 18 residues long. CDR3: CASSRYRRRDRDFDGYTF. For the CDR3, the DNA is TGTGCCAGCAGCCGGTACAGGCGGCGGGACAGGGATTTCGATGGCTACACCTTC.

V and J are TRBV6-6 and TRBJ2-1, with 9 positions matching TRBD2. The V segment lost 6 bases and the J segment 7 bases; nucleotides outside the gene matches: 4. Per germline, CDR1 MNHNY and CDR2 SVGAGI (reference sequence). This CDR3 region has 13 residues. The CDR3 sequence: CASSLAGENEQFF. The DNA for the CDR3 is TGTGCCAGCAGCTTAGCGGGGGAGAATGAGCAGTTCTTC.

This clone was seen more than once but under ten times. This chain uses TRBV6-6 with TRBJ1-1; 9 bases map to TRBD1. J lost 0 bases, V lost 5 bases, and 7 bases had no gene match. The CDR3 sequence is 16 residues long. Germline-derived CDR1 and CDR2 are MNHNY and SVGAGI (reference sequence). The CDR3 bases are TGTGCCAGCAGTGCCCCCGACAGGGGGATGAACACTGAAGCTTTCTTT. Translation gives CASSAPDRGMNTEAFF.

The gene calls are TRBV5-1 and TRBJ1-6, with 12 bases fitting TRBD1. V shed 4 bases, J shed 3 bases, and the junction held 8 bases outside the gene matches. The CDR3 totals 18 residues. In germline, CDR1 is SGHRS, CDR2 YFSETQ. CDR3 protein: CASSKEGTGGGYNSPLHF. The CDR3 nucleotides read TGCGCCAGCAGCAAAGAAGGGACAGGGGGCGGCTATAATTCACCCCTCCACTTT.

In its sample, this clone was seen a few times. The sample holds other DNA sequences that translate to the same CDR3. The V call is TRBV7-2, the J call TRBJ1-6, with TRBD1 matching 8 bases. Trimming at V came to 5 bases and at J to 7 bases, leaving 7 bases not matched to a gene. This CDR3 contains 15 residues. CDR1 SGHTA and CDR2 FQGNSA come from the germline V gene. In nucleotides, the CDR3 is TGTGCCAGCAGCCTAGGACAGGGCCAAAATTCACCCCTCCACTTT. Translating gives CASSLGQGQNSPLHF.

The chain recombines TRBV3-1 (or the pseudogene TRBV3-2) with TRBJ1-5; D is unresolved. CDR1 is LGHDT, CDR2 YNNKEL, per germline (reference sequence). The CDR3 sequence is 17 residues long. V was clipped by 4 bases and J by 0 bases, with 16 bases between them. CDR3: CASSPGLGPRSNQPQHF. The CDR3 DNA reads TGTGCCAGCAGCCCTGGACTGGGCCCACGTAGCAATCAGCCCCAGCATTTT.

The rearrangement uses TRBV21-1 and TRBJ2-1; the table's D call TRBD1 went unverified against the DNA. TRBV21-1 is recorded as a pseudogene. The CDR3 length is 14 residues. CDR3 nucleotide sequence: TGTGCCAGCAGCAAGCGGACAGGAAACAATGAGCAGTTCTTC. Its protein is CASSKRTGNNEQFF.

The chain links TRBV10-3 to TRBJ2-5; D gene unclear. Trimming removed 3 bases at V and 5 bases at J, with 7 bases between. The germline V gene has CDR1 ENHRY and CDR2 SYGVKD. The CDR3 is 12 residues long. CDR3 in amino acids: CAISEMRETQYF. The CDR3 DNA reads TGTGCCATCAGTGAAATGCGGGAGACCCAGTACTTC.

The sample holds one count of this clone. V is TRBV19 and J is TRBJ1-1; TRBD1 aligns across 7 bases. V lost 7 bases, J lost 3 bases, and 8 bases stayed unmatched. Germline V gene lookup returns CDR1 LNHDA and CDR2 SQIVND (reference sequence). The CDR3 runs 14 residues. The CDR3: CASTPGGGYTEAFF. CDR3 coding DNA: TGTGCCAGTACCCCGGGAGGGGGCTACACTGAAGCTTTCTTT.

The chain is built from TRBV5-6 and TRBJ1-2, with D possibly TRBD1 on 5 matching bases. Germline assignment: CDR1 SGHDT and CDR2 YYEEEE. The germline V and J ends were trimmed by 0 bases and 7 bases, with 16 bases remaining between them. CDR3 size: 15 residues. This chain's CDR3 is CASSLEASTGFGYTF. The CDR3, as DNA: TGTGCCAGCAGCTTGGAGGCTTCTACAGGTTTTGGCTACACCTTC.

This chain uses TRBV15 with TRBJ1-6; D not certain. Trimming cost V 4 bases and J 4 bases, with 8 bases left between them. The CDR3 has 14 amino acids. CDR1 and CDR2 (germline): LNHNV, YYDKDF (reference sequence). The DNA of the CDR3 is TGTGCCACCAGCACAGATCTGTATAATTCACCCCTCCACTTT. This sequence encodes CATSTDLYNSPLHF.

The chain couples TRBV28 to TRBJ2-2, with 10 bases fitting TRBD2. CDR1 is MDHEN and CDR2 is SYDVKM in the germline V gene. Unmatched junction bases numbered 6, after V lost 7 bases and J lost 4 bases. The CDR3 is 15 amino acids. CDR3 amino acids: CASKGAGGATGELFF. CDR3 sequence (DNA): TGTGCCAGCAAGGGAGCGGGGGGGGCCACCGGGGAGCTGTTTTTT.

The chain carries TRBV7-3 and TRBJ2-7; 12 positions agree with TRBD2. This CDR3 is 15 amino acids long. CDR1 and CDR2 from the germline V gene are SGHTA and FQGTGA. The junction had 4 bases not matched to a gene; V was cut back by 5 bases and J by 2 bases. As DNA, the CDR3 is TGTGCCAGCAGCCGACTAGCGGGGGTCCCCTACGAGCAGTACTTC. Translated, it gives CASSRLAGVPYEQYF.

This clone was observed a few times. V gene TRBV7-9 combines with J gene TRBJ1-5, with a weak D call TRBD1 (6 bases). Germline loops: CDR1 SEHNR, CDR2 FQNEAQ (reference sequence). Trimming removed 5 bases at V and 6 bases at J, with 14 bases between. The CDR3 is 14 residues long. The CDR3 sequence is CASSHAGEIQPQHF. CDR3 sequence (DNA): TGTGCCAGCAGCCACGCAGGGGAAATTCAGCCCCAGCATTTT.

Points on this clone: Within the sample, other DNA sequences also encode this same CDR3. This rearrangement joins TRBV7-2 to TRBJ2-1, with 7 nucleotides matching TRBD1. The CDR3 has 15 residues. Looked up from germline, CDR1 is SGHTA and CDR2 is FQGNSA. The V segment lost 1 base and the J segment 2 bases; nucleotides outside the gene matches: 2. CDR3 nucleotides: TGTGCCAGCAGCTTAGGAGGGGGCCCCTACAATGAGCAGTTCTTC. Translated, it gives CASSLGGGPYNEQFF.

Written as DNA, the CDR3 is TGTGCCAGCAGCGACAGAACCGGGGCCAACGTCCTGACTTTC. Its translation is CASSDRTGANVLTF. The V and J genes are TRBV11-1 and TRBJ2-6; D possibly corresponds to TRBD1 (5 bases). The CDR3 loop spans 14 amino acids. V was clipped by 5 bases and J by 4 bases, with 9 bases between them. Germline CDR1 is SGHAT and CDR2 is FQDESV (reference sequence).

The chain links TRBV11-2 to TRBJ1-1, with D possibly being TRBD1 (6 bases). With 2 bases removed from V and 2 bases from J, the gap between germline ends came to 18 bases. The CDR3 has 17 amino acids. Germline V gives CDR1 SGHAT, CDR2 FQNNGV. CDR3 nucleotides: TGTGCCAGCAGCTTACGACAGGCGACCTCGAGAAACACTGAAGCTTTCTTT. Translating gives CASSLRQATSRNTEAFF.

This clone has a single count. The J gene is TRBJ2-3, the V gene TRBV27; D may be TRBD2 (6 bases). V was trimmed by 7 bases and J by 7 bases, leaving 15 bases between them. Germline values: CDR1 MNHEY, CDR2 SMNVEV (reference sequence). The CDR3 extends over 13 amino acids. Here the CDR3 DNA reads TGTGCCAGCAACAGCGGGTCCTCCTATACGCAGTATTTT. The encoded protein is CASNSGSSYTQYF.